The clone carrying this T cell receptor beta chain has a count of ten or more. Its antigen remains unknown. The sample's time point: sample taken at primary tumor resection. One entry per CDR3 protein results from TCRdb running MiXCR on the 5' RACE reads. The sample holds 7,500 to 9,500 distinct CDR3 sequences, 7.5% to 10% seen once. The entry originates in a study of spatial heterogeneity in lung cancer. Regarding the study as a whole: Expanded intratumoral alpha and beta TCR counts tracked tumor mutation counts.

The V gene end was trimmed by 2 bases and the J gene end by 7 bases; junction bases not matched to a gene: 8. The CDR3 is 14 amino acids. Per germline, CDR1 GTSNPN and CDR2 SVGIG (reference sequence). V usage is TRBV30 and J usage is TRBJ2-1, with TRBD2 identical over 7 bases. The sample in question was lung tumor tissue, obtained at surgery. The sequence was collected from a male donor with early-stage non-small cell lung cancer. CDR3 loop: CAWSRSWGGNEQFF. Here the CDR3 DNA reads TGTGCCTGGAGTAGAAGCTGGGGGGGAAATGAGCAGTTCTTC.